The present entry profiles one T cell receptor (beta chain) with its context. This CDR3 region has 13 residues. The V and J ends lost 5 bases and 5 bases respectively, with 13 bases between them. The germline CDR1 and CDR2 sequences are PRHDT and FYEKMQ (reference sequence). The PCR employed 60 Vbeta primers together with 13 Jbeta primers. The repertoire was sequenced with immunoSEQ multiplex PCR; TCRdb's copy has only in-frame clones and lacks some. The sample has hundreds of thousands of clones; about 72% are singletons. The data belong to a study of cytomegalovirus exposure and HLA in healthy donors.

This chain connects TRBV13 to TRBJ2-7; perhaps TRBD2 as D (6 bases). Sequenced input: PBMCs. The receptor was derived from a male donor in good health and CMV-seronegative. CDR3 loop: CASSLPSVDEQYF. The CDR3 DNA is TGTGCCAGCAGCCTTCCTAGCGTCGACGAGCAGTACTTC.